The 19 T cell receptor beta chains listed next were all sequenced from one sample in a study of blood T cell repertoires in COVID-19. The assay was immunoSEQ multiplex PCR, and TCRdb's table has in-frame clones only and misses some. The data hold about 400,000 clones, with about 90% observed a single time. The material sequenced was PBMCs or T cells enriched from blood (not recorded which). These receptors were obtained from a woman younger than 45 who had recovered from COVID-19.

This clone appeared a single time. This specimen includes other DNA sequences encoding the same CDR3. V gene TRBV5-1 combines with J gene TRBJ2-2; tentatively, D is TRBD2 (5 bases). Germline V gene sequence: CDR1 SGHRS, CDR2 YFSETQ. The CDR3 runs 14 residues. The V end lost 0 bases, the J end lost 5 bases, and 8 bases lay between the germline ends. The CDR3 nucleotides read TGCGCCAGCAGCTTGGCTGGAGGAACCGGGGAGCTGTTTTTT. This encodes CASSLAGGTGELFF.

The chain employs TRBV6-5 and TRBJ2-7, with D perhaps TRBD2 (5 bases). Trimming removed 8 bases at V and 1 base at J, with 12 bases between. From germline, CDR1 is MNHEY and CDR2 SVGAGI. This CDR3 spans 13 amino acids. The CDR3 spells CASGESPSYEQYF. DNA of the CDR3: TGTGCCAGCGGGGAGTCCCCTTCCTACGAGCAGTACTTC.

The rearrangement uses TRBV7-9 and TRBJ1-3; D is possibly TRBD1 (5 bases). Trimming shortened V by 5 bases and J by 9 bases, and 11 bases separated the two germline ends. The CDR3 contains 12 residues. Germline V gives CDR1 SEHNR, CDR2 FQNEAQ (reference sequence). DNA for the CDR3: TGTGCCAGCAGCCATCGGGGGAGCACCATATATTTT. It yields the protein CASSHRGSTIYF.

This clone was seen at least ten times. The J gene is TRBJ2-7, the V gene TRBV3-1 (or the pseudogene TRBV3-2); possible D gene TRBD1, 6 bases. V was trimmed by 3 bases and J by 2 bases, leaving 23 bases between them. Germline V gives CDR1 LGHDT, CDR2 YNNKEL (reference sequence). The CDR3 loop spans 18 amino acids. The CDR3 here is CASSQGIRGGPQTYEQYF. The DNA of the CDR3 is TGTGCCAGCAGCCAGGGTATCAGGGGCGGGCCTCAAACCTACGAGCAGTACTTC.

CDR3 protein: CASSPAGPEAFF. The CDR3 nucleotides are TGTGCCAGCAGCCCAGCGGGCCCTGAAGCTTTCTTT. J is TRBJ1-1 and V is TRBV9; no definite D call. The CDR3 spans 12 residues. From germline, CDR1 is SGDLS and CDR2 YYNGEE. V was trimmed by 4 bases and J by 6 bases, leaving 10 bases between them. The entire variable domain, with the rest obtained from reference TRBV9 and TRBJ1-1, is as follows: DSGVTQTPKHLITATGQRVTLRCSPRSGDLSVYWYQQSLDQGLQFLIQYYNGEERAKGNILERFSAQQFPDLHSELNLSSLELGDSALYFCASSPAGPEAFFGQGTRLTVV.

J is TRBJ1-5 and V is TRBV3-1 (or the pseudogene TRBV3-2); maybe TRBD1 (5 bases). V dropped 4 bases and J dropped 1 base, with 11 bases sitting between them. CDR1 and CDR2 from the germline V gene are LGHDT and YNNKEL (reference sequence). The CDR3 is made up of 15 amino acids. The CDR3 reads CASSPRVGSNQPQHF. As DNA, the CDR3 is TGTGCCAGCAGCCCCAGGGTCGGGAGCAATCAGCCCCAGCATTTT.

This clone showed up just once. The CDR3: CASSGRSSYEQYF. Written as DNA, the CDR3 is TGTGCCAGCAGCGGACGGAGCTCCTACGAGCAGTACTTC. The rearrangement joins TRBV9 to TRBJ2-7; the D is unclear. This CDR3 has 13 residues. Trimming cost V 3 bases and J 0 bases, with 7 bases left between them. Germline V gene sequence: CDR1 SGDLS, CDR2 YYNGEE.

This rearrangement joins TRBV4-2 to TRBJ1-1; D may be TRBD1 (5 bases). This CDR3 is built from 15 residues. The germline CDR1 and CDR2 sequences are LGHNA and YNFKEQ. With 0 bases removed from V and 2 bases from J, the gap between germline ends came to 10 bases. As DNA, the CDR3 is TGTGCCAGCAGCCAAGAGGGGCAGTTTAACACTGAAGCTTTCTTT. Translation gives CASSQEGQFNTEAFF.

With respect to this clone: The sample contains more than one DNA sequence encoding this CDR3. The chain employs TRBV4-2 and TRBJ2-1; weak D call: TRBD2 (7 bases). The germline V gene has CDR1 LGHNA and CDR2 YNFKEQ. The V and J ends lost 0 bases and 3 bases respectively, with 9 bases between them. The CDR3 is 15 residues long. In nucleotides, the CDR3 is TGTGCCAGCAGCCAAGATAGGGGGGGCTACAATGAGCAGTTCTTC. Translated: CASSQDRGGYNEQFF.

This chain connects TRBV7-2 to TRBJ2-3, with TRBD1 matching over 9 bases. The germline CDR1 and CDR2 sequences are SGHTA and FQGNSA. Germline trimming cut 5 bases from V and 4 bases from J; bases unmatched to any gene: 7. CDR3 length equals 15 residues. CDR3 sequence: CASSIGGTGSDTQYF. CDR3 sequence (DNA): TGTGCCAGCAGCATAGGGGGGACAGGGTCAGATACGCAGTATTTT.

V and J are TRBV7-9 and TRBJ2-7; D may be TRBD2 (7 bases). The CDR3 has 15 amino acids. Trimming cost V 7 bases and J 0 bases, with 16 bases left between them. Germline values: CDR1 SEHNR, CDR2 FQNEAQ (reference sequence). CDR3: CASTKGGGLSYEQYF. The CDR3 DNA is TGTGCCAGCACCAAGGGGGGAGGGCTCTCCTACGAGCAGTACTTC. Together with reference TRBV7-9 and TRBJ2-7, the CDR3 gives the full variable domain: DTGVSQNPRHKITKRGQNVTFRCDPISEHNRLYWYRQTLGQGPEFLTYFQNEAQLEKSRLLSDRFSAERPKGSFSTLEIQRTEQGDSAMYLCASTKGGGLSYEQYFGPGTRLTVT.

The chain combines TRBV2 with TRBJ2-7; a possible D gene is TRBD1 (5 bases). The CDR3 length is 14 residues. The ends were cut back, 6 bases at V and 0 bases at J, with 12 bases in the middle. Germline V gene data show CDR1 as SNHLY and CDR2 as FYNNEI. The CDR3 nucleotides read TGTGCCAGCAGCCAGGGAAGGGGCTCCTACGAGCAGTACTTC. Translation gives CASSQGRGSYEQYF.

This chain links TRBV28 with TRBJ2-1, with 14 nucleotides matching TRBD2. Per germline, CDR1 MDHEN and CDR2 SYDVKM. J was trimmed by 5 bases and V by 3 bases; bases with no gene match: 6. This CDR3 is built from 17 residues. The CDR3 DNA follows: TGTGCCAGCAGTTTCTCGACTAGCGGGAGGGGAAACAATGAGCAGTTCTTC. Protein: CASSFSTSGRGNNEQFF.

This chain connects TRBV19 to TRBJ2-7; the D gene is possibly TRBD1 (8 bases). This CDR3 has 17 residues. In germline, CDR1 is LNHDA, CDR2 SQIVND (reference sequence). V was cut by 5 bases and J by 2 bases, with 22 bases left in between. CDR3: CASSGSPGGQATYEQYF. CDR3 coding DNA: TGTGCCAGTAGTGGGTCCCCGGGGGGACAGGCCACCTACGAGCAGTACTTC. Based on the CDR3 plus reference TRBV19 and TRBJ2-7, the full variable domain is DGGITQSPKYLFRKEGQNVTLSCEQNLNHDAMYWYRQDPGQGLRLIYYSQIVNDFQKGDIAEGYSVSREKKESFPLTVTSAQKNPTAFYLCASSGSPGGQATYEQYFGPGTRLTVT.

The rearrangement joins TRBV30 to TRBJ1-6; 10 bases are shared with TRBD1. The CDR3 loop spans 15 amino acids. V trimming: 2 bases; J trimming: 10 bases; junction bases outside the gene matches: 8. Germline lookup yields CDR1 GTSNPN and CDR2 SVGIG (reference sequence). CDR3 protein: CAWSSLGQGMSPLHF. The DNA of the CDR3 is TGTGCCTGGAGTTCTCTGGGACAGGGGATGTCACCCCTCCACTTT.

The chain combines TRBV28 with TRBJ2-2; 10 nucleotides line up with TRBD2. V was clipped by 4 bases and J by 8 bases; unmatched bases: 7. The CDR3 has 15 residues. Germline V gene sequence: CDR1 MDHEN, CDR2 SYDVKM. In nucleotides, the CDR3 is TGTGCCAGCAGTTCTAGCGGGAGTAGAAGGGGGGAGCTGTTTTTT. Translation gives CASSSSGSRRGELFF.

The V gene is TRBV9, the J gene TRBJ2-7; D possibly corresponds to TRBD1 (5 bases). Germline values: CDR1 SGDLS, CDR2 YYNGEE. The CDR3 loop spans 13 amino acids. Trimming took 6 bases from V and 10 from J, leaving 20 bases between them. The CDR3 here is CASNSHGSGIQYF. The CDR3 region has the DNA TGTGCCAGCAACTCCCACGGCTCAGGGATCCAGTACTTC. Complete variable domain (other parts from reference TRBV9 and TRBJ2-7): DSGVTQTPKHLITATGQRVTLRCSPRSGDLSVYWYQQSLDQGLQFLIQYYNGEERAKGNILERFSAQQFPDLHSELNLSSLELGDSALYFCASNSHGSGIQYFGPGTRLTVT.

The rearrangement links TRBV24-1 to TRBJ1-1; 10 bases are shared with TRBD1. Germline trimming cut 3 bases from V and 2 bases from J; bases unmatched to any gene: 8. The CDR3 runs to 17 residues. The germline CDR1 and CDR2 sequences are KGHDR and SFDVKD. The CDR3 nucleotides read TGTGCCACCAGTGATCCAGACCGGGACAGGGGAAACACTGAAGCTTTCTTT. It encodes CATSDPDRDRGNTEAFF.

The J gene is TRBJ1-2, the V gene TRBV14; D perhaps matches TRBD1 (6 bases). CDR3 length equals 16 residues. Per the germline V gene, CDR1 is SGHDN and CDR2 is FVKESK. Trimming removed 0 bases from V and 5 bases from J, with 16 bases in between. The CDR3 loop reads CASSQEGGDPWYGYTF. The CDR3 coding sequence is TGTGCCAGCAGCCAAGAAGGGGGGGACCCATGGTATGGCTACACCTTC.